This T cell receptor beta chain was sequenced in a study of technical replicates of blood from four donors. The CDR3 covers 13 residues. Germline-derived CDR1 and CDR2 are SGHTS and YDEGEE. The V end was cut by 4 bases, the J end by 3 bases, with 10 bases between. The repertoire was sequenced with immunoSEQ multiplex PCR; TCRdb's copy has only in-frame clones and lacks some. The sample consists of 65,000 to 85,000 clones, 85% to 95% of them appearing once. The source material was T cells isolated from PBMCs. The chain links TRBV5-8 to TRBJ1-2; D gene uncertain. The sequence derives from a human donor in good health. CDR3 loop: CASSARLDYGYTF. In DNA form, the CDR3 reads TGTGCCAGCAGCGCTAGACTGGACTATGGCTACACCTTC.